In its sample, the clone carrying this TCR beta chain was seen once. The record originates from a study of control samples from healthy donors and cancer patients. The V gene's germline CDR1 is SQVTM and CDR2 ANQGSEA. Between the trimmed V and J ends, which lost 7 bases and 6 bases, there was a span of 18 bases. The CDR3 has 13 amino acids. Assay used: immunoSEQ multiplex PCR; TCRdb lists only in-frame clones, some missing. The repertoire has about 170,000 clones, about 91% of them found once; the top ten carry around 5.1%. The sample was blood. The J gene is TRBJ1-1, the V gene TRBV29-1; no reliable D call. The origin of this receptor is a woman aged 30 to 39 in good health. The CDR3 loop is CSAVPRQNSEAFF. The CDR3 bases are TGCAGCGCCGTCCCCCGGCAAAACTCTGAAGCTTTCTTT.